The 8 T cell receptor beta chains below were found in one sample sequenced in a study of T-cell reconstitution after alpha-beta-depleted transplantation in children. Unique molecular identifiers tagged the TCRbeta library. Each CDR3 protein is one row after TCRdb ran MiXCR on the PCR reads. The profile covers a few hundred thousand distinct CDR3 sequences, with about a quarter appearing a single time and 35% to 40% taken by the ten largest. The sample here was PBMCs, taken before TCRalphabeta/CD19-depleted stem cell transplant. These receptors were taken from a boy under two years old with Wiskott-Aldrich syndrome, due to receive a stem cell transplant.

The V gene is TRBV28, the J gene TRBJ1-1; possibly TRBD1 for D (5 bases). V gave up 7 bases and J gave up 4 bases, with 16 bases separating them. The CDR3 consists of 14 residues. Per germline, CDR1 MDHEN and CDR2 SYDVKM. CDR3 protein: CASISSGPRTEAFF. The CDR3 DNA follows: TGTGCCAGCATTTCCTCGGGACCTCGCACTGAAGCTTTCTTT.

The J gene is TRBJ2-1, the V gene TRBV7-2; 13 nucleotides match TRBD2. The CDR3 consists of 16 residues. J lost 9 bases, V lost 1 base, and 6 bases had no gene match. CDR1 SGHTA and CDR2 FQGNSA come from the germline V gene. The CDR3 DNA is TGTGCCAGCAGCTTAGGCGGACTAGCGGGAGTCGTTGAGCAGTTCTTC. This codes for CASSLGGLAGVVEQFF.

This clonotype has only a few counts. J is TRBJ2-1 and V is TRBV5-1; 8 positions match TRBD2. V shed 4 bases, J shed 3 bases, and the junction held 3 bases outside the gene matches. Germline loops: CDR1 SGHRS, CDR2 YFSETQ. The CDR3 is made up of 14 amino acids. The CDR3 region is CASSVSGVYNEQFF. DNA for the CDR3: TGCGCCAGCAGCGTTAGCGGGGTCTACAATGAGCAGTTCTTC. The entire variable domain, with the rest obtained from reference TRBV5-1 and TRBJ2-1, is as follows: KAGVTQTPRYLIKTRGQQVTLSCSPISGHRSVSWYQQTPGQGLQFLFEYFSETQRNKGNFPGRFSGRQFSNSRSEMNVSTLELGDSALYLCASSVSGVYNEQFFGPGTRLTVL.

A few counts support this clonotype. This chain connects TRBV9 to TRBJ2-1; possibly TRBD2 for D (6 bases). The CDR3 runs to 13 residues. Germline V CDR1 and CDR2: SGDLS, YYNGEE. The V gene lost 0 bases and the J gene lost 10 bases, with 11 bases spanning the gap. This CDR3 reads CASSVVGSGEQFF. The CDR3 DNA reads as TGTGCCAGCAGCGTAGTCGGTAGCGGCGAGCAGTTCTTC. The complete variable domain, with remaining parts taken from reference TRBV9 and TRBJ2-1, reads DSGVTQTPKHLITATGQRVTLRCSPRSGDLSVYWYQQSLDQGLQFLIQYYNGEERAKGNILERFSAQQFPDLHSELNLSSLELGDSALYFCASSVVGSGEQFFGPGTRLTVL.

This chain uses TRBV20-1 with TRBJ2-1; 7 nucleotides agree with TRBD2. Trimming removed 1 base from V and 9 bases from J; junction bases left unmatched: 12. The CDR3 is made up of 15 amino acids. The germline gives CDR1 DFQATT, CDR2 SNEGSKA (reference sequence). As DNA, the CDR3 is TGCAGTGCTAGAGTTCCAAGCGGGACTAAGGGTGAGCAGTTCTTC. This sequence encodes CSARVPSGTKGEQFF.

This clonotype was picked up a small number of times. The J gene is TRBJ2-1, the V gene TRBV5-1; the D gene is possibly TRBD2 (6 bases). V gave up 0 bases and J gave up 6 bases, with 16 bases separating them. Germline CDR1 is SGHRS and CDR2 is YFSETQ. This CDR3 is 16 amino acids long. The CDR3 DNA reads as TGCGCCAGCAGCTTGGTAAGGATAGCGGTTTCCAATGAGCAGTTCTTC. This gives the protein CASSLVRIAVSNEQFF. Based on the CDR3 plus reference TRBV5-1 and TRBJ2-1, the full variable domain is KAGVTQTPRYLIKTRGQQVTLSCSPISGHRSVSWYQQTPGQGLQFLFEYFSETQRNKGNFPGRFSGRQFSNSRSEMNVSTLELGDSALYLCASSLVRIAVSNEQFFGPGTRLTVL.

The V gene is TRBV9, the J gene TRBJ2-2; 9 nucleotides match TRBD1. Trimming cost V 3 bases and J 4 bases; bases outside gene matches: 4. Germline V gives CDR1 SGDLS, CDR2 YYNGEE. The CDR3 covers 15 residues. For the CDR3, the DNA is TGTGCCAGCAGCGGACAGGGGGATATCACCGGGGAGCTGTTTTTT. It codes for CASSGQGDITGELFF.

This clonotype showed up just a few times. The V call is TRBV4-2, the J call TRBJ2-1, with 9 positions matching TRBD2. CDR3 length equals 15 residues. Germline V gene sequence: CDR1 LGHNA, CDR2 YNFKEQ. The V segment lost 3 bases and the J segment 5 bases; nucleotides outside the gene matches: 5. The CDR3 DNA reads as TGTGCCAGCAGCCACGAAAGCGGGAGGCACAATGAGCAGTTCTTC. It specifies CASSHESGRHNEQFF.